Listed below are T cell receptor beta chains from one sample, sequenced in a study of blood T cell repertoires in COVID-19. The table came from immunoSEQ multiplex PCR; TCRdb's copy has only in-frame clones and leaves some out. Altogether roughly 75,000 clones are present, around 83% being singletons, with the ten largest covering roughly 28%. Sequenced material: peripheral blood. The receptor set was obtained from a man in his 70s with acute or convalescent COVID-19. CDR3s include the opening cysteine and the closing phenylalanine or tryptophan. A D gene is named only where the DNA matches it firmly. Clone size is not always given. Where it is, it says once, few, many or a class for expanded clones.

abundance,j_gene,d_gene,v_gene,CDR3nt,CDR3aa
many,TRBJ1-1,-,TRBV19,TGTGCCAGTAGAGGAGGCTCAGTCGTGAACACTGAAGCTTTCTTT,CASRGGSVVNTEAFF
-,TRBJ2-6,-,TRBV19,TGTGCCAGTACTCGTAGTGGTCAGGGGAGTTCGGGTGGGGCCAACGTCCTGACTTTC,CASTRSGQGSSGGANVLTF
-,TRBJ2-2,-,TRBV28,TGTGCCAGCAGTTTACAGAACCCTCCCGGGGAGCTGTTTTTT,CASSLQNPPGELFF
once,TRBJ2-4,-,TRBV6-5,TGTGCCAGCAGTTACGTGAAGTCCGGAGCCAAAAACATTCAGTACTTC,CASSYVKSGAKNIQYF
-,TRBJ2-2,-,TRBV11-3,TGTGCCAGCAGCTTATCGGCAGGGAACACCGGGGAGCTGTTTTTT,CASSLSAGNTGELFF
-,TRBJ2-3,TRBD2,TRBV2,TGTGCCAGCCGGAAGGGGACTAGCGCGAACACAGATACGCAGTATTTT,CASRKGTSANTDTQYF
-,TRBJ1-1,TRBD1,TRBV29-1,TGCAGAGTGACCCGACAGGGGGGAACTGAAGCTTTCTTT,CRVTRQGGTEAFF
-,TRBJ2-5,TRBD1,TRBV6-5,TGTGCCAGCAGTCCGGGACAGATTCCTCAAGAGACCCAGTACTTC,CASSPGQIPQETQYF
once,TRBJ1-3,-,TRBV4-1,TGCGCCAGCAGCCAAGCGGGGAGGGTATATTTT,CASSQAGRVYF
few,TRBJ2-1,TRBD2,TRBV4-1,TGCGCCAGCAGCCCTCCGGGACTAGCGGGTTACAATGAGCAGTTCTTC,CASSPPGLAGYNEQFF
-,TRBJ2-3,-,TRBV6-5,TGTGCCAGCAGTAAACAGGCGAGCACAGATACGCAGTATTTT,CASSKQASTDTQYF
few,TRBJ2-2,TRBD1,TRBV5-1,TGCGCCAGCAGCGGGGCGGGACAGGGCACCGGGGAGCTGTTTTTT,CASSGAGQGTGELFF
-,TRBJ2-5,-,TRBV18,TGTGCCAGCTCACCACGCGCGGTTCAAGAGACCCAGTACTTC,CASSPRAVQETQYF
-,TRBJ2-1,-,TRBV7-8,TGTGCCAGCAGCACCAGACTAGATCCCTACAATGAGCAGTTCTTC,CASSTRLDPYNEQFF
-,TRBJ2-1,TRBD1,TRBV11-3,TGTGCCAGCAGCTTGACAGGGGGCCACAATGAGCAGTTCTTC,CASSLTGGHNEQFF
few,TRBJ1-2,-,TRBV18,TGTGCCAGCTCACCACTCGACTACCCAGCTGATGGCTACACCTTC,CASSPLDYPADGYTF
-,TRBJ1-1,-,TRBV5-1,TGCGCCAGCAGCTTGGTGGGGGCAGGCTCGAACACTGAAGCTTTCTTT,CASSLVGAGSNTEAFF
-,TRBJ2-7,-,TRBV6-1,TGTGCCAGCAGTGAATTCGGTCAGGCCGGCGAGCAGTACTTC,CASSEFGQAGEQYF
once,TRBJ1-1,-,TRBV7-2,TGTGCCAGCAGCTTAGGACAGAATCCTGAAGCTTTCTTT,CASSLGQNPEAFF
once,TRBJ2-3,-,TRBV6-2/TRBV6-3,TGTGCCAGCAGTTGGCCCTCCACAGATACGCAGTATTTT,CASSWPSTDTQYF
-,TRBJ1-2,TRBD1,TRBV5-6,TGTGCCAGCAGCGACGGACAGGGGAGCTATGGCTACACCTTC,CASSDGQGSYGYTF
-,TRBJ1-1,-,TRBV28,TGTGCCAGCAGTTACCGGGGGGGAGGGACTGAAGCTTTCTTT,CASSYRGGGTEAFF
-,TRBJ1-5,-,TRBV12-5,TGTGCTAGTGGTCCTAAGGGGAAACCCCAGCATTTT,CASGPKGKPQHF
-,TRBJ2-7,TRBD1,TRBV23-1,TGCGCCAGCAGTGATTCAGGGACAGCCTCCTACGAGCAGTACTTC,CASSDSGTASYEQYF
-,TRBJ2-3,-,TRBV25-1,TGTGCCAGCAGCCTCAGTTGGGGGGAGGAAGAAGATACGCAGTATTTT,CASSLSWGEEEDTQYF
-,TRBJ2-4,TRBD2,TRBV5-6,TGTGCCAGCAGCCCGCGGCGGGGGGCGCCGGGGCAAAACATTCAGTACTTC,CASSPRRGAPGQNIQYF
-,TRBJ1-1,-,TRBV6-1,TGTGCCAGCAGTGACCAGGTGACAGTAGAGAACACTGAAGCTTTCTTT,CASSDQVTVENTEAFF
few,TRBJ1-2,TRBD1,TRBV10-3,TGTGCCATCAGTGGCGGGACAGGGCTATATGGCTACACCTTC,CAISGGTGLYGYTF
-,TRBJ2-5,-,TRBV6-6,TGTGCCAGCAGTTACGACAGCCCATTAGGGGAGACCCAGTACTTC,CASSYDSPLGETQYF
-,TRBJ1-1,-,TRBV3-1/TRBV3-2,TGTGCCAGCAGCCAAGCTGGGCTGACGGGGATAGGGACTGAAGCTTTCTTT,CASSQAGLTGIGTEAFF
once,TRBJ2-1,-,TRBV18,TGTGCCAGCTCACCAGACCGGGGTCCCATTATCGATGAGCAGTTCTTC,CASSPDRGPIIDEQFF
-,TRBJ1-1,-,TRBV5-6,TGTGCCAGCAGCTATATTAACACTGAAGCTTTCTTT,CASSYINTEAFF
-,TRBJ2-3,TRBD2,TRBV11-2,TGTGCCAGCAGCTTAGATCAGGGCGGGAGTAACACAGATACGCAGTATTTT,CASSLDQGGSNTDTQYF
-,TRBJ1-1,-,TRBV6-1,TGTGCCAGCAGTGAAGCGCGGAGGGCGAACACTGAAGCTTTCTTT,CASSEARRANTEAFF
-,TRBJ2-7,TRBD1,TRBV7-2,TGTGCCAGCAGCCGGACAGGGGGTAACGAGCAGTACTTC,CASSRTGGNEQYF
-,TRBJ1-3,-,TRBV18,TGTGCCACTCACGACGGCAGGGGACGAAACACCATATATTTT,CATHDGRGRNTIYF
-,TRBJ2-3,TRBD2,TRBV11-3,TGTGCCAGCAGCTTGGGGGGGGATACGCAGTATTTT,CASSLGGDTQYF
-,TRBJ2-3,-,TRBV5-1,TGCGCCAGCAGCTTGGAAGGCGGTTCTCGCACAGATACGCAGTATTTT,CASSLEGGSRTDTQYF
once,TRBJ2-3,-,TRBV7-3,TGTGCCAGCAGCCCCCGGACTCAAACAGATACGCAGTATTTT,CASSPRTQTDTQYF
-,TRBJ1-5,-,TRBV28,TGTGCCAGCAGACTACAGGGCGATCAGCCCCAGCATTTT,CASRLQGDQPQHF
-,TRBJ1-1,-,TRBV28,TGTGCCAGCAGTCCCCCAGGGGACCCTAGGGAAGCTTTCTTT,CASSPPGDPREAFF
-,TRBJ1-4,-,TRBV19,TGTGCCAGTAGCACCACCGGTCCTGAAAAACTGTTTTTT,CASSTTGPEKLFF
-,TRBJ1-2,TRBD1,TRBV6-1,TGTGCCAGCAGTGTAGGGCAGGGGGTCGTAAGTTCTAACTATGGCTACACCTTC,CASSVGQGVVSSNYGYTF
-,TRBJ2-7,TRBD1,TRBV7-2,TGTGCCAGCAGCTTATCTGGACAGGGCACCTACGAGCAGTACTTC,CASSLSGQGTYEQYF
-,TRBJ1-1,-,TRBV19,TGTGCCAGTAGTATTTTCCCCAGGGGGAACACTGAAGCTTTCTTT,CASSIFPRGNTEAFF
once,TRBJ1-3,-,TRBV29-1,TGCAGCGTTGTCGTCCCCCTCTCTGGAAACACCATATATTTT,CSVVVPLSGNTIYF
-,TRBJ2-5,-,TRBV2,TGTGCCAGCAGTGAAGGGAAGACACGAGAGACCCAGTACTTC,CASSEGKTRETQYF
few,TRBJ2-7,-,TRBV30,TGTGCCTGGAGTCTGGGGGCCGAGCAGTACTTC,CAWSLGAEQYF
-,TRBJ2-5,-,TRBV15,TGTGCCACCAGCAGAGAAGCGGCCCAAGAGACCCAGTACTTC,CATSREAAQETQYF
few,TRBJ2-1,TRBD2,TRBV19,TGTGCCAGTAGTATTACTAGCGGGCCCCACAATGAGCAGTTCTTC,CASSITSGPHNEQFF
-,TRBJ2-6,-,TRBV19,TGTGCCAGTAGTATTACTGGGGCCAACGTCCTGACTTTC,CASSITGANVLTF
-,TRBJ2-3,-,TRBV11-2,TGTGCCAGCACCCCGACCAGGGGTGCAGATACGCAGTATTTT,CASTPTRGADTQYF
-,TRBJ1-1,-,TRBV4-1,TGCGCCAGCAGCCAAGATCTTACACTGAACACTGAAGCTTTCTTT,CASSQDLTLNTEAFF
-,TRBJ1-4,-,TRBV15,TGTGCCACCAGCAGAGAAAGGGGCATTGAAAAACTGTTTTTT,CATSRERGIEKLFF
-,TRBJ2-7,-,TRBV7-9,TGTGCCAGCAGCCCCCGGAGCTACGAGCAGTACTTC,CASSPRSYEQYF
-,TRBJ1-1,-,TRBV6-5,TGTGCCAGCAGTACGGGGACTGAAGCTTTCTTT,CASSTGTEAFF
-,TRBJ1-2,-,TRBV18,TGTGCCAGCTCACCCGACGGGAGCGGTGGCTACACCTTC,CASSPDGSGGYTF
few,TRBJ1-2,-,TRBV25-1,TGTGCCAGCAGTCCCGGGGGGCATGGCTACACCTTC,CASSPGGHGYTF
few,TRBJ1-1,TRBD1,TRBV2,TGTGCCAGCAGAGGTTGGGACAGGGGCGGTGAAGCTTTCTTT,CASRGWDRGGEAFF
-,TRBJ1-5,-,TRBV18,TGTGCCAGCTCACCCCCCGATCAGCCCCAGCATTTT,CASSPPDQPQHF